The rows below give T cell receptor beta chains drawn from one sample of a study of cytomegalovirus exposure and HLA in healthy donors. TCRdb's copy holds only in-frame clones and misses some; the assay was immunoSEQ multiplex PCR. The sample records 110,000 to 150,000 clones, over 8% being singletons. Sequenced: PBMCs. The receptors come from a male donor in good health and CMV-seronegative. CDR3s include the opening cysteine and the closing phenylalanine or tryptophan. A D gene is named only where the DNA matches it firmly. Some rows mark clone size as missing; the rest say once, few, many or name a class of expanded clone.

clone size,D gene,J gene,V gene,CDR3 DNA,CDR3 protein
.,TRBD1,TRBJ2-1,TRBV5-6,TGTGCCAGCAGCGTCTGGGACAGCACAAACAATGAGCAGTTCTTC,CASSVWDSTNNEQFF
.,TRBD2,TRBJ2-1,TRBV28,TGTGCCAGCACTTTAGGTCTAGCGGGAGCCCCTGAGCAGTTCTTC,CASTLGLAGAPEQFF
.,.,TRBJ1-2,TRBV19,TGTGCCAGTAGTATATGGCCCGGTGGGGCAGCACCAAACTATGGCTACACCTTC,CASSIWPGGAAPNYGYTF
few,.,TRBJ1-5,TRBV9,TGTGCCAGCAGCGTAGGGGGCGGCGGGGAATCCCAGCATTTT,CASSVGGGGESQHF
.,.,TRBJ2-5,TRBV14,TGTGCCAGCAGCCAAGCCCGACAGCCGGCGGAGACCCAGTACTTC,CASSQARQPAETQYF
.,.,TRBJ1-1,TRBV4-3,TGCGCCAGCAGCCAAGACAGGGGGAACACTGAAGCTTTCTTT,CASSQDRGNTEAFF
few,TRBD2,TRBJ2-3,TRBV9,TGTGCCAGCTCCCTGACTAGCGGGGGGGTTCCAGATACGCAGTATTTT,CASSLTSGGVPDTQYF
few,.,TRBJ2-7,TRBV5-1,TGCGCCAGCAGCGTCGACCCGGGGGTTACATCCTACGAGCAGTACTTC,CASSVDPGVTSYEQYF
few,TRBD1,TRBJ2-7,TRBV7-2,TGTGCCAGCAGCATCACCGGGACAGGGGGTTATGCCTACGAGCAGTACTTC,CASSITGTGGYAYEQYF
.,TRBD1,TRBJ2-6,TRBV29-1,TGCAGCGTTGAAGGGACAGGGGGCAGCTCTGGGGCCAACGTCCTGACTTTC,CSVEGTGGSSGANVLTF
.,TRBD2,TRBJ2-3,TRBV11-1,TGTGCCAGCAGTACTAGCGGACGACACAGAGATACGCAGTATTTT,CASSTSGRHRDTQYF
.,.,TRBJ1-4,TRBV19,TGTGCCAGTGGCAGTAATGAAAAACTGTTTTTT,CASGSNEKLFF
few,.,TRBJ1-1,TRBV28,TGTGCCAGCAATGTCGACAGAGCCACTGAAGCTTTCTTT,CASNVDRATEAFF
few,.,TRBJ1-3,TRBV25-1,TGTGCCAGCAGTGGACCAGGTGGAACTGGAAACACCATATATTTT,CASSGPGGTGNTIYF
few,.,TRBJ2-2,TRBV5-1,TGCGCCAGCAGCTTGAGACTAGTGAGCACCGGGGAGCTGTTTTTT,CASSLRLVSTGELFF
few,TRBD1,TRBJ1-5,TRBV19,TGTGCCAGTAGCACTACAGGGGCCGGATTTCAGCCCCAGCATTTT,CASSTTGAGFQPQHF
once,TRBD1,TRBJ2-7,TRBV7-2,TGTGCCAGCAGCTTGGACAGGGCCCAGGGAAACGAGCAGTACTTC,CASSLDRAQGNEQYF
few,.,TRBJ1-5,TRBV7-2,TGTGCCAGCAGCTTAGCCTCGGCAGGGGCAGATCAGCCCCAGCATTTT,CASSLASAGADQPQHF
.,.,TRBJ1-2,TRBV5-1,TGCGCCAGCAGCCCGGCGGGGGGAGCGGATGGCTACACCTTC,CASSPAGGADGYTF
.,.,TRBJ2-7,TRBV28,TGTGCCAGCAGTTTACCAGGGTCCTACGAGCAGTACTTC,CASSLPGSYEQYF
few,TRBD1,TRBJ1-1,TRBV19,TGTGCCAGTAGTATCTGGACAGGGGACACTGAAGCTTTCTTT,CASSIWTGDTEAFF
.,TRBD1,TRBJ1-3,TRBV5-1,TGCGCCAGCAGTCGACAGGGCTCGGTGGACACCATATATTTT,CASSRQGSVDTIYF
few,.,TRBJ1-5,TRBV4-2,TGTGCCAGCAGCCAATTTAACTGGTATAGCAATCAGCCCCAGCATTTT,CASSQFNWYSNQPQHF
.,.,TRBJ2-7,TRBV4-3,TGCGCCAGCAGCCAAGATTTCCCAGGGGCCCCCCACGAGCAGTACTTC,CASSQDFPGAPHEQYF
few,.,TRBJ1-2,TRBV28,TGTGCCAGCACTAGACTGGACAGAACTAACTATGGCTACACCTTC,CASTRLDRTNYGYTF
few,TRBD2,TRBJ2-7,TRBV30,TGTGCCTGGAGTGTAGGTGCGGGAGGGCCCGAGCAGTACTTC,CAWSVGAGGPEQYF
.,TRBD1,TRBJ2-3,TRBV25-1,TGTGCCAGCAGTGAAGGGACAGGGGGGGGCACAGATACGCAGTATTTT,CASSEGTGGGTDTQYF
.,.,TRBJ2-2,TRBV6-4,TGTGCCAGCACCAGCGGGCCGAACACCGGGGAGCTGTTTTTT,CASTSGPNTGELFF
.,TRBD2,TRBJ2-7,TRBV5-1,TGCGCCAGCAGCTTGGTTCAAGCGGGGGGGACCTACGAGCAGTACTTC,CASSLVQAGGTYEQYF
.,.,TRBJ1-1,TRBV18,TGTGCCAGCTCCCCGGGGGTAGTCGGCACTGAAGCTTTCTTT,CASSPGVVGTEAFF
.,.,TRBJ2-7,TRBV5-6,TGTGCCAGCAGCTCACGGCGGGTCAGGGGAATCCACGAGCAGTACTTC,CASSSRRVRGIHEQYF
.,.,TRBJ2-7,TRBV27,TGTGCCAGCAGTTCGTACATGTGGGGGCGCGACTACGAGCAGTACTTC,CASSSYMWGRDYEQYF
few,TRBD2,TRBJ2-1,TRBV4-3,TGCGCCAGCAGCCAGCCTAGCGGGGGGCTTAATGAGCAGTTCTTC,CASSQPSGGLNEQFF
few,TRBD1,TRBJ1-6,TRBV6-1,TGTGCCAGCAGTGACCAACAGGGGATTTATTCACCCCTCCACTTT,CASSDQQGIYSPLHF
.,TRBD1,TRBJ2-7,TRBV28,TGTGCCAGCAGTTTAACCCCCGGGACAGGGGATAGAGGCTACGAGCAGTACTTC,CASSLTPGTGDRGYEQYF
.,.,TRBJ1-6,TRBV4-1,TGCGCCAGCAGCCAATCTTGGCAGGGCTATAATTCACCCCTCCACTTT,CASSQSWQGYNSPLHF
few,TRBD1,TRBJ2-1,TRBV7-3,TGTGCCAGCAGCTACTCAACAGGGGTGGGGAACAATGAGCAGTTCTTC,CASSYSTGVGNNEQFF
few,.,TRBJ1-5,TRBV6-1,TGTGCCAGCGCCCTGGGACTGTATAGCAATCAGCCCCAGCATTTT,CASALGLYSNQPQHF
.,.,TRBJ1-1,TRBV28,TGTGCCAGCAGTTTGGGTACGACCCCCGGAGGGACTGAAGCTTTCTTT,CASSLGTTPGGTEAFF
few,.,TRBJ2-5,TRBV5-5,TGTGCCAGCAGCTTGACAGGGAGAGAGACCCAGTACTTC,CASSLTGRETQYF
few,TRBD2,TRBJ2-5,TRBV4-1,TGCGCCAGCAGCCAGTGGACTAGCGGAGCCCAAGAGACCCAGTACTTC,CASSQWTSGAQETQYF
.,.,TRBJ2-1,TRBV27,TGTGCCAGCAGTTTCCTGGGCATATCCAGCTCCTACAATGAGCAGTTCTTC,CASSFLGISSSYNEQFF
few,.,TRBJ1-5,TRBV2,TGTGCCAGCAGTGGAGGGGGGGCCCAGCATTTT,CASSGGGAQHF